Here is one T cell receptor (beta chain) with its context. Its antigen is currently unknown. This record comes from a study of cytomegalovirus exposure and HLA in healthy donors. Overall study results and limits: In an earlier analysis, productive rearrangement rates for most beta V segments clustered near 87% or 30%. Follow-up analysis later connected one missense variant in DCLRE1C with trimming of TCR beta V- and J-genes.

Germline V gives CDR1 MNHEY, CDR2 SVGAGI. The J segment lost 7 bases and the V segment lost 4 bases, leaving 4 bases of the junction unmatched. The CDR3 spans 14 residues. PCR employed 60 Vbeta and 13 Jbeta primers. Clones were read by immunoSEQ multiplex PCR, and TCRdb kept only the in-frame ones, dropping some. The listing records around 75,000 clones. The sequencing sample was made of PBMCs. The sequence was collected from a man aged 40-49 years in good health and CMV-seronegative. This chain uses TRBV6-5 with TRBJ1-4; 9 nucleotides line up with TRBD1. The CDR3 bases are TGTGCCAGCAGTTGGGGGACAGGGTCTGAAAAACTGTTTTTT. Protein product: CASSWGTGSEKLFF.